This T cell receptor (beta chain) stems from a study of blood T cell dynamics during melanoma immunotherapy. Libraries were prepared by immunoSEQ multiplex PCR; TCRdb keeps only in-frame clonotypes and omits some of them. Among around 14,000 clones, under 90% were seen once, and the ten largest hold about 5%. This sample's time point: pre-treatment baseline. CDR1 and CDR2 from the germline V gene are LNHNV and YYDKDF (reference sequence). With 1 base clipped from V and 2 bases from J, the junction kept 5 bases outside the gene matches. The CDR3 is made up of 16 amino acids. The sequenced sample was blood, obtained from a patient treated with checkpoint blockade. The sequence came from a human donor with melanoma. The chain is built from TRBV15 and TRBJ2-7; 10 nucleotides line up with TRBD1. The CDR3 DNA reads as TGTGCCACCAGCAGAGGGGGACAGGGGCCGACCTACGAGCAGTACTTC. Its protein is CATSRGGQGPTYEQYF.